The clone carrying this T cell receptor (beta chain) was detected ten times or more. The source of the sample is a study of identical twins. TCRdb called the 5' RACE reads again in MiXCR, with one record for every CDR3 protein. Among some 660,000 distinct CDR3 sequences listed, roughly 8% were seen once. CDR1 is LNHNV, CDR2 YYDKDF, per germline (reference sequence). This CDR3 is built from 15 residues. After removal of 0 bases from V and 3 bases from J, the junction contained 2 bases not matched to a gene. In addition, the sample was reused for a study of yellow fever vaccine responses in identical twins.

Sequenced input: PBMCs. The chain joins TRBV15 to TRBJ2-3; 8 nucleotides align to TRBD1. This TCR derives from a woman aged 18-29 years in good health. The CDR3 nucleotides are TGTGCCACCAGCAGAGACAGGGGGCTGACAGATACGCAGTATTTT. Translated, it gives CATSRDRGLTDTQYF.